This TCR beta chain came from a study of blood T cell repertoires in COVID-19. Study summary: In each case, the material was cDNA or gDNA derived from T cells, B-cell-depleted T cells, or PBMCs.

Trimming took off 5 bases at V and 5 bases at J, with 13 bases between the two ends. The CDR3 consists of 14 residues. Germline CDR1 is MDHEN and CDR2 is SYDVKM. Repertoires were generated with immunoSEQ multiplex PCR, while TCRdb's copy carries only in-frame clones and drops some. The data hold 380,000 or so clones, with about 89% observed a single time. This receptor was obtained from a man aged 40-49 years with acute or convalescent COVID-19. This chain links TRBV28 with TRBJ1-5; D possibly corresponds to TRBD1 (6 bases). The specimen was peripheral blood. The DNA for the CDR3 is TGTGCCAGCAGTCGTGACAGGCGAGATCAGCCCCAGCATTTT. Residues: CASSRDRRDQPQHF.